This TCR beta chain was sequenced for a study of T cells in Graves' hyperthyroidism and ophthalmopathy. Notes on the study in general: Most clonotypes that expanded in the thyroid above 0.001 also showed up in blood. The model anticipated ophthalmopathy a median approximately 6.6 months pre-onset.

CDR3 length: 16 amino acids. Looked up from germline, CDR1 is SGDLS and CDR2 is YYNGEE. Trimming removed 0 bases from V and 6 bases from J; junction bases left unmatched: 5. Graves' hyperthyroidism without ophthalmopathy progression within 18 months was termed stable. Fresh peripheral blood, 8 to 10 ml of it, supplied the PBMCs. Amplified TCR beta CDR3 regions came from RNA transcripts. When the TCR CDR3 underwent first-round RT-PCR, the HTBI primer set was used. TCRdb re-called the multiplex PCR reads through MiXCR, storing one row per CDR3 protein. The data hold about 420,000 distinct CDR3 sequences, with about 13% observed a single time. This clonotype was detected ten times or more. Antigen specificity is unknown.

Sample: blood. V and J are TRBV9 and TRBJ2-1; 11 bases fit TRBD2. The source is a woman aged 18-29 years with Graves' hyperthyroidism. In DNA, the CDR3 is TGTGCCAGCAGCGTAGATAGCGGGAGGGCTGGCAATGAGCAGTTCTTC. This gives the protein CASSVDSGRAGNEQFF.